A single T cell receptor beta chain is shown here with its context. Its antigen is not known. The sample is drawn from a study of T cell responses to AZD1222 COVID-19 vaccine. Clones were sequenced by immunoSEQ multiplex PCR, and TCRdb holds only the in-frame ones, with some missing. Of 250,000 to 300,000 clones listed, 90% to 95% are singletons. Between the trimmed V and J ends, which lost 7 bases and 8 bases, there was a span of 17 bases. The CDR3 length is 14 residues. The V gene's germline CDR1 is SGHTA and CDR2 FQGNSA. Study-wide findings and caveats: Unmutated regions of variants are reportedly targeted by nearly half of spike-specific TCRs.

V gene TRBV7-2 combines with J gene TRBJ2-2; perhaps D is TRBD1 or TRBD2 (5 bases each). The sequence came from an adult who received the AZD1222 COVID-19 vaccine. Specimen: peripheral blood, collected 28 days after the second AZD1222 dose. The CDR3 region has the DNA TGTGCCAGCACCCAGCTGAGGGGAAGTGGGGAGCTGTTTTTT. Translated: CASTQLRGSGELFF.